The entry below describes one T cell receptor beta chain. Its matching antigen is unknown. This sample is part of a study of CD8 T cells in Susac syndrome. Unmatched junction bases numbered 18, after V lost 6 bases and J lost 3 bases. This CDR3 spans 19 amino acids. Germline assignment: CDR1 SQVTM and CDR2 ANQGSEA. General study findings and limits: The number of individuals included in the study's TCR sequencing and HLA analysis was acknowledged as relatively small.

When the RNA was reverse transcribed, random hexamers were used with an input of about 0.45 to 1 ug. By means of immunoSEQ multiplex PCR, TCR beta CDR3 spanning 54 Vbeta and 13 Jbeta underwent amplification. MiXCR was run by TCRdb on the immunoSEQ multiplex PCR reads, yielding one entry per CDR3 protein. This table has over 100,000 distinct CDR3 sequences, around 90% appearing once. CD8+ and CD4+ blood T cells underwent TCR beta sequencing. Both CD4+ and CD8+ T cells were negatively isolated, and TEMRA cells underwent FACS enrichment. The sample taken for sequencing was CD4+ T cells from PBMCs. The source is a human donor in good health. This chain links TRBV29-1 with TRBJ1-3; 12 nucleotides align to TRBD1. CDR3 protein: CSVLEPYGGQGAFGNTIYF. CDR3 in DNA: TGCAGCGTCCTCGAACCCTACGGGGGACAGGGGGCCTTTGGAAACACCATATATTTT.